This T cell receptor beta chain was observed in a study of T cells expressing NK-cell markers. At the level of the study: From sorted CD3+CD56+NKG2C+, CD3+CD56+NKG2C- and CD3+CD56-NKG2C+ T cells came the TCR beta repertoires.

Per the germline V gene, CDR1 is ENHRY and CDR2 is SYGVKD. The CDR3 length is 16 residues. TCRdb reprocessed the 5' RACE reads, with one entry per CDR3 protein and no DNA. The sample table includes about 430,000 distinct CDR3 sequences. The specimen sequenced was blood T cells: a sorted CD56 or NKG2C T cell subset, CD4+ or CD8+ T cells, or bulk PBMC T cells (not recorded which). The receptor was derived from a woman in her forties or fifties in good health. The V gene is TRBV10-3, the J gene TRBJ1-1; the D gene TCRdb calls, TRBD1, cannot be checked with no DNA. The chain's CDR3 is CAISAQGWGMNTEAFF.